The rows below give T cell receptor beta chains drawn from one sample of a study of blood T cell repertoires in COVID-19. The assay was immunoSEQ multiplex PCR, and TCRdb's table has in-frame clones only and misses some. The repertoire consists of 250,000 to 350,000 clones, with more than 80% occurring once and the leading ten covering roughly 6.3%. The sample comprised peripheral blood. These receptors all stem from a woman aged 50 to 60 with COVID-19, enrolled during active disease. Each CDR3 is given with its conserved first and last residue. Each record gives: CDR3 protein, CDR3 DNA, clone size, D gene, CDR3 length, V gene, J gene. A D gene is named only where the DNA matches it firmly. Size is omitted from some rows. Given values are once, few, many or a class for expanded clones.

CDR3 protein: CSARTGPEAFF
CDR3 DNA: TGCAGTGCGCGGACAGGCCCTGAAGCTTTCTTT
clone size: .
D gene: TRBD1
CDR3 length: 11
V gene: TRBV20-1
J gene: TRBJ1-1

CDR3 protein: CASSFPGAYNEQFF
CDR3 DNA: TGTGCCAGCAGCTTTCCGGGGGCCTACAATGAGCAGTTCTTC
clone size: .
D gene: .
CDR3 length: 14
V gene: TRBV7-2
J gene: TRBJ2-1

CDR3 protein: CASSIVTGVMNTEAFF
CDR3 DNA: TGTGCCAGTAGTATCGTGACAGGGGTAATGAACACTGAAGCTTTCTTT
clone size: .
D gene: TRBD1
CDR3 length: 16
V gene: TRBV19
J gene: TRBJ1-1

CDR3 protein: CASSLGANVLTF
CDR3 DNA: TGTGCCAGCAGCCTAGGGGCCAACGTCCTGACTTTC
clone size: .
D gene: .
CDR3 length: 12
V gene: TRBV3-1/TRBV3-2
J gene: TRBJ2-6

CDR3 protein: CASSLIDDRIRSKDYEQYF
CDR3 DNA: TGCGCCAGCAGTCTGATTGACGACAGGATTAGGTCCAAGGATTACGAGCAGTACTTC
clone size: .
D gene: .
CDR3 length: 19
V gene: TRBV23-1
J gene: TRBJ2-7

CDR3 protein: CASRGDRGHAFF
CDR3 DNA: TGCGCCAGCAGGGGGGACAGGGGGCACGCTTTCTTT
clone size: .
D gene: TRBD1
CDR3 length: 12
V gene: TRBV5-1
J gene: TRBJ1-1

CDR3 protein: CAWSVGVFGKRNEKLFF
CDR3 DNA: TGTGCCTGGAGTGTAGGAGTATTTGGGAAGCGGAACGAAAAACTGTTTTTT
clone size: .
D gene: .
CDR3 length: 17
V gene: TRBV30
J gene: TRBJ1-4

CDR3 protein: CASRSGTGYSNQPQHF
CDR3 DNA: TGTGCCAGCAGGTCCGGGACAGGCTATAGCAATCAGCCCCAGCATTTT
clone size: .
D gene: TRBD1
CDR3 length: 16
V gene: TRBV28
J gene: TRBJ1-5

CDR3 protein: CASSPMGGQPYEQYF
CDR3 DNA: TGTGCCAGCAGCCCCATGGGCGGACAGCCCTACGAGCAGTACTTC
clone size: .
D gene: .
CDR3 length: 15
V gene: TRBV7-9
J gene: TRBJ2-7

CDR3 protein: CASSPRASTPETQYF
CDR3 DNA: TGTGCCAGCTCACCGAGGGCCTCCACTCCGGAGACCCAGTACTTC
clone size: once
D gene: .
CDR3 length: 15
V gene: TRBV18
J gene: TRBJ2-5

CDR3 protein: CASSQGPGAGGRAVVHRETQYF
CDR3 DNA: TGTGCCAGCAGCCAAGGGCCGGGAGCGGGAGGGAGGGCCGTTGTTCACCGTGAGACCCAGTACTTC
clone size: .
D gene: TRBD2
CDR3 length: 22
V gene: TRBV3-1/TRBV3-2
J gene: TRBJ2-5

CDR3 protein: CASSEVVAGGQETQYF
CDR3 DNA: TGTGCCAGCAGTGAAGTGGTAGCGGGAGGCCAAGAGACCCAGTACTTC
clone size: .
D gene: TRBD2
CDR3 length: 16
V gene: TRBV2
J gene: TRBJ2-5

CDR3 protein: CASSLTRNTEAFF
CDR3 DNA: TGCGCCAGCAGCTTGACCAGGAACACTGAAGCTTTCTTT
clone size: .
D gene: .
CDR3 length: 13
V gene: TRBV5-1
J gene: TRBJ1-1

CDR3 protein: CATRTVGGSNSPLHF
CDR3 DNA: TGCGCCACCAGAACAGTCGGTGGTAGTAATTCACCCCTCCACTTT
clone size: .
D gene: .
CDR3 length: 15
V gene: TRBV10-2
J gene: TRBJ1-6

CDR3 protein: CASSNPGSHYGYTF
CDR3 DNA: TGTGCCAGCAGTAATCCCGGGTCCCACTATGGCTACACCTTC
clone size: .
D gene: .
CDR3 length: 14
V gene: TRBV28
J gene: TRBJ1-2